Reported below is one T cell receptor (beta chain). Assay used: immunoSEQ multiplex PCR; TCRdb lists only in-frame clones, some missing. The table shows millions of clones, with more than 85% occurring only once. CD45RO-negative, CCR7-selected cells formed the naive CD8 fraction, which excluded terminally differentiated effector memory CD45RA+ cells. This entry is derived from a study of shared clonotypes between healthy human individuals. About the research overall: Samples came from two female and a few male donors aged 18 to 49.

V lost 4 bases and J lost 1; bases outside the gene matches: 13. This CDR3 comprises 18 residues. CDR1 and CDR2 (germline): LGHNA, YSLEER. The specimen sequenced was naive CD8+ T cells from PBMCs. This receptor was identified in a man between 18 and 29 years old in good health. Some clones in this sample may be carry-over from other donors' samples. The chain has TRBV4-3 and TRBJ2-4; 7 bases line up with TRBD2. The CDR3 DNA reads as TGCGCCAGCAGCCCCACCGGGGCGGGAGTCAGGGCCAAAAACATTCAGTACTTC. Translation gives CASSPTGAGVRAKNIQYF.